This T cell receptor beta chain is from a study of graft-versus-host responses after intestinal transplantation. As for the study in general: Each recipient received anti-thymocyte globulin induction, then tacrolimus and steroids for two to three years.

Concerning this clone: Its antigen is as yet unknown.

CDR3 length: 14 residues. V was clipped by 4 bases and J by 8 bases, with 14 bases between them. CDR1 and CDR2 (germline): MNHNY, SVGAGI (reference sequence). Lymphocytes (intraepithelial and lamina propria) were released by processing the graft tissue. The study's findings and limits: In patients with graft-donor T cell macrochimerism, allograft graft-versus-host to host-versus-graft clonal ratios were high.

Some clones are missing from TCRdb's copy, which holds only in-frame ones; the method was immunoSEQ multiplex PCR. This table holds some 15,000 clones, 77% found once. The sample here was ileum tissue, taken roughly 27 days after intestinal transplant. The chain links TRBV6-6 to TRBJ1-4; D may be TRBD1 (5 bases). The receptor's source is a human patient who received an intestinal transplant, so some T cells may come from the graft donor. This chain's CDR3 is CASSSLTQGEKLFF. The CDR3 nucleotides are TGTGCCAGCAGTTCGCTTACCCAGGGAGAAAAACTGTTTTTT.